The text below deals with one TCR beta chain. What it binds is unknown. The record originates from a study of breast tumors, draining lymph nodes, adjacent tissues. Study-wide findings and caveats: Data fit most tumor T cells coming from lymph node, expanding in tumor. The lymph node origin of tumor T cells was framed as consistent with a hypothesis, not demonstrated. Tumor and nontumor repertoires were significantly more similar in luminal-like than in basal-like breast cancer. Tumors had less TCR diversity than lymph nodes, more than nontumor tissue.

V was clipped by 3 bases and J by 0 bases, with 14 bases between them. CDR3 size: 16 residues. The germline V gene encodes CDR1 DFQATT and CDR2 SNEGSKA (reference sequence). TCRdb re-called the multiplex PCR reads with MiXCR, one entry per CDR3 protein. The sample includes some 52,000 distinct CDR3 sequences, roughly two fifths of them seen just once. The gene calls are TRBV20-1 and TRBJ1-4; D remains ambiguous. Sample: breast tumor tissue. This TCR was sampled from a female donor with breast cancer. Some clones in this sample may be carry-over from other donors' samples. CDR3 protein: CSARDGSVATNEKLFF. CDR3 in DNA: TGCAGTGCTAGGGATGGGTCCGTTGCAACTAATGAAAAACTGTTTTTT.